This T cell receptor beta chain emerged from a study of control samples from healthy donors and cancer patients. Method: immunoSEQ multiplex PCR; TCRdb's copy keeps in-frame clones and lacks some. This table holds about 140,000 clones, 94% found once. Germline CDR1 and CDR2: LGHNA and YNFKEQ. V lost 2 bases to trimming and J lost 8 bases, with 18 bases between them. The CDR3 contains 16 residues. The sequenced sample was blood. This receptor was identified in a man aged 40-55 years in good health. This chain joins TRBV4-2 and TRBJ1-4, with a tentative D call TRBD1 (6 bases). The CDR3 region has the DNA TGTGCCAGCAGCCAAAGGGAGGGGGGGTATGGCGAAAAACTGTTTTTT. It yields the protein CASSQREGGYGEKLFF.